The source of this T cell receptor beta chain is a study of blood T cell repertoires in COVID-19. Clones were read by immunoSEQ multiplex PCR, and TCRdb kept only the in-frame ones, dropping some. The table shows over 75,000 clones, with 88% occurring only once. V lost 0 bases and J 4 bases, leaving 5 bases between the germline ends. The CDR3 length is 14 residues. The germline CDR1 and CDR2 sequences are SGHNT and YYREEE (reference sequence). Material: peripheral blood. The chain carries TRBV5-4 and TRBJ2-6; D is perhaps TRBD1 (5 bases). The source of this sequence is a man aged 50 to 60 with COVID-19, enrolled during active disease. Here the CDR3 DNA reads TGTGCCAGCAGCTTGGACAGGGGGGCCAACGTCCTGACTTTC. It codes for CASSLDRGANVLTF.